A single sample gave rise to the 26 T cell receptor beta chains below, sequenced in a study of T cells in Graves' hyperthyroidism and ophthalmopathy. Amplification of TCR beta CDR3 regions was performed using RNA transcripts as template. HTBI primers drove first-round RT-PCR of the TCR CDR3. TCRdb reprocessed the multiplex PCR reads via MiXCR and lists one record per CDR3 protein. The sample records more than 600,000 distinct CDR3 sequences, 16% being singletons. The sequenced sample was blood. The origin of the receptors is a man between 18 and 35 years old with Graves' hyperthyroidism.

This clonotype showed up many times. The rearrangement links TRBV6-6 to TRBJ1-1, with D tentatively TRBD1 (5 bases). From germline, CDR1 is MNHNY and CDR2 SVGAGI (reference sequence). V was clipped by 2 bases and J by 1 base, with 5 bases between them. The CDR3 has 13 residues. The CDR3 nucleotides are TGTGCCAGCAGTTACGGGACGAACACTGAAGCTTTCTTT. Its protein product is CASSYGTNTEAFF.

This clonotype was seen ten or more times. The chain is built from TRBV12-3 or TRBV12-4 and TRBJ1-1; TRBD1 is a possible D gene (6 bases). V lost 4 bases and J 5 bases, leaving 17 bases between the germline ends. This CDR3 contains 15 residues. The CDR3 sequence: CASSSPLGGATEAFF. As DNA, the CDR3 is TGTGCCAGCAGTTCTCCATTGGGGGGGGCTACTGAAGCTTTCTTT.

This clonotype was detected a few times. Written as DNA, the CDR3 is TGTGCCAGTAGTATTGGACCGAGGGAGGGCCGTATCGGGGAGCTGTTTTTT. Its translation: CASSIGPREGRIGELFF. This chain uses TRBV19 with TRBJ2-2; 7 bases fit TRBD2. Germline V lookup: CDR1 LNHDA, CDR2 SQIVND (reference sequence). V lost 3 bases to trimming and J lost 7 bases; unmatched junction nucleotides: 14. The length of the CDR3 is 17 residues. Full variable domain (rest looked up from reference TRBV19 and TRBJ2-2): DGGITQSPKYLFRKEGQNVTLSCEQNLNHDAMYWYRQDPGQGLRLIYYSQIVNDFQKGDIAEGYSVSREKKESFPLTVTSAQKNPTAFYLCASSIGPREGRIGELFFGEGSRLTVL.

This clonotype was seen ten or more times. The chain combines TRBV6-2 or TRBV6-3 with TRBJ2-3, with D possibly being TRBD1 or TRBD2 (5 bases each). V lost 6 bases and J 1 base, leaving 11 bases between the germline ends. From germline, CDR1 is MNHEY and CDR2 SVGEGT. This CDR3 has 14 residues. The CDR3 spells CASSRDGGTDTQYF. As DNA, the CDR3 is TGTGCCAGCAGCCGGGACGGGGGCACAGATACGCAGTATTTT.

The CDR3 region is CASSRGQGFHEQYF. The CDR3 nucleotides are TGTGCCAGCAGCAGGGGACAGGGGTTCCACGAGCAGTACTTC. The rearrangement joins TRBV27 to TRBJ2-7, with 10 bases that match TRBD1. Germline V lookup: CDR1 MNHEY, CDR2 SMNVEV (reference sequence). Unmatched junction bases numbered 7, after V lost 6 bases and J lost 5 bases. This CDR3 region has 14 residues.

The chain employs TRBV2 and TRBJ2-1, with 14 bases that match TRBD2. Germline V gene sequence: CDR1 SNHLY, CDR2 FYNNEI. Trimming cost V 7 bases and J 6 bases; bases outside gene matches: 8. This CDR3 contains 16 residues. CDR3 coding DNA: TGTGCCAGCACGGGACTAGCGGGGGTCGCGGGCAATGAGCAGTTCTTC. Translated: CASTGLAGVAGNEQFF.

This clonotype was seen at least ten times. This chain links TRBV2 with TRBJ2-1; 7 bases match TRBD2. V lost 8 bases and J lost 7; bases outside the gene matches: 11. CDR1 is SNHLY and CDR2 is FYNNEI in the germline V gene. The CDR3 is made up of 14 amino acids. Written as DNA, the CDR3 is TGTGCCAGCCATGGGGCGGGAGATAGGAATGAGCAGTTCTTC. Translated: CASHGAGDRNEQFF.

The chain links TRBV9 to TRBJ2-1, with TRBD2 matching 10 bases. The CDR3 has 14 residues. Trimming took 2 bases from V and 9 from J; bases not matched to a gene: 5. Germline V gene sequence: CDR1 SGDLS, CDR2 YYNGEE. This CDR3 is CASSVGTSAIEQFF. The DNA of the CDR3 is TGTGCCAGCAGCGTCGGGACTAGCGCTATTGAGCAGTTCTTC.

This chain connects TRBV6-1 to TRBJ2-5; D uncertain. The CDR3 length is 13 residues. Per the germline V gene, CDR1 is MNHNS and CDR2 is SASEGT. V lost 6 bases, J lost 2 bases, and 10 bases lay in between. This chain's CDR3 is CASSLVYQETQYF. CDR3 DNA sequence: TGTGCCAGCAGCCTGGTTTATCAAGAGACCCAGTACTTC.

V is TRBV18 and J is TRBJ2-3; TRBD1 agrees at 11 bases. Germline V lookup: CDR1 KGHSH, CDR2 LQKENI. The CDR3 covers 15 residues. V shed 3 bases, J shed 5 bases, and the junction held 4 bases outside the gene matches. The CDR3 coding sequence is TGTGCCAGCTCACCTGGGGACAGGGGGAGAGATACGCAGTATTTT. This codes for CASSPGDRGRDTQYF.

This clonotype was seen ten or more times. The chain joins TRBV6-1 to TRBJ1-1, with D unresolved. V was cut by 11 bases and J by 4 bases, with 11 bases left in between. Germline loops: CDR1 MNHNS, CDR2 SASEGT. This CDR3 region has 11 residues. The CDR3 spells CACQAGTEAFF. The CDR3 DNA is TGTGCCTGTCAGGCGGGCACTGAAGCTTTCTTT.

This rearrangement joins TRBV6-2 or TRBV6-3 to TRBJ1-2; TRBD1 aligns across 8 bases. The CDR3 sequence is 15 residues long. CDR1 is MNHEY, CDR2 SVGEGT, per germline. V shed 5 bases and J 3 bases; nucleotides not matched to a gene: 8. The CDR3 here is CASSLGVTGDYGYTF. The CDR3 DNA sequence: TGTGCCAGCAGTCTAGGGGTGACAGGGGACTATGGCTACACCTTC.

CDR3 residues: CATMNRAQSVQPQHF. The CDR3 DNA reads TGTGCCACCATGAACAGGGCCCAGTCAGTACAGCCCCAGCATTTT. The genes are TRBV19 and TRBJ1-5, with D possibly being TRBD1 (6 bases). V was pared by 10 bases and J by 7 bases, with 23 bases between. The CDR3 totals 15 residues. CDR1 and CDR2 from the germline V gene are LNHDA and SQIVND (reference sequence).

This sequence joins TRBV12-3 or TRBV12-4 and TRBJ1-5; D unclear. The DNA end favors TRBJ2-3, so the J call may be wrong. The CDR3 has 13 residues. CDR3 sequence (DNA): TGTGCCAGCAGTTTACGACTTAATCAGCCCCAGTATTTT. This sequence encodes CASSLRLNQPQYF.

The chain carries TRBV15 and TRBJ2-7; no clear D gene. Germline assignment: CDR1 LNHNV and CDR2 YYDKDF (reference sequence). The CDR3 is 12 residues long. Trimming removed 0 bases from V and 4 bases from J, with 4 bases in between. The CDR3 reads CATSRDRYEQYF. The CDR3 coding sequence is TGTGCCACCAGCAGAGATCGATACGAGCAGTACTTC. Full variable domain (missing parts from reference TRBV15 and TRBJ2-7): DAMVIQNPRYQVTQFGKPVTLSCSQTLNHNVMYWYQQKSSQAPKLLFHYYDKDFNNEADTPDNFQSRRPNTSFCFLDIRSPGLGDTAMYLCATSRDRYEQYFGPGTRLTVT.

The chain couples TRBV6-1 to TRBJ1-6; unclear D gene. This CDR3 is built from 13 residues. Looked up from germline, CDR1 is MNHNS and CDR2 is SASEGT. V lost 6 bases and J 9 bases, leaving 12 bases between the germline ends. Here the CDR3 reads CASSHPDVSPLHF. The CDR3 DNA reads as TGTGCCAGCAGCCACCCGGACGTTTCACCCCTCCACTTT.

The sample holds many counts of this clonotype. This chain connects TRBV27 to TRBJ2-7, with a possible D match to TRBD2 (5 bases). This CDR3 spans 14 amino acids. Trimming shortened V by 3 bases and J by 2 bases, and 11 bases separated the two germline ends. Germline V lookup: CDR1 MNHEY, CDR2 SMNVEV (reference sequence). The CDR3: CASSFVSGTYEQYF. The CDR3, as DNA: TGTGCCAGCAGTTTTGTGAGCGGAACCTACGAGCAGTACTTC.

This clonotype occurred many times. V gene TRBV11-2 combines with J gene TRBJ2-7; D unresolved. Germline CDR1 and CDR2: SGHAT and FQNNGV. V lost 5 bases and J 4 bases, leaving 12 bases between the germline ends. This CDR3 comprises 13 residues. The CDR3 DNA follows: TGTGCCAGCAGCCCCCGGCGCCAATACGAGCAGTACTTC. Its protein is CASSPRRQYEQYF.

This clonotype was picked up many times. The chain combines TRBV6-2 or TRBV6-3 with TRBJ2-3; D gene unclear. Germline V CDR1 and CDR2: MNHEY, SVGEGT. With 5 bases removed from V and 2 bases from J, the gap between germline ends came to 8 bases. The CDR3 is 13 amino acids. CDR3 sequence: CASSRRNTDTQYF. The CDR3 DNA reads TGTGCCAGCAGTCGGCGGAACACAGATACGCAGTATTTT.

Ten or more counts support this clonotype. The chain employs TRBV20-1 and TRBJ2-3; a weak D match, TRBD1 (6 bases). CDR3 length equals 14 residues. Looked up from germline, CDR1 is DFQATT and CDR2 is SNEGSKA (reference sequence). Trimming shortened V by 0 bases and J by 5 bases, and 12 bases separated the two germline ends. CDR3 coding DNA: TGCAGTGCTAGAGATCCCGAACAGGGAGATACGCAGTATTTT. Protein: CSARDPEQGDTQYF.

Many counts were recorded for this clonotype. The rearrangement uses TRBV12-3 or TRBV12-4 and TRBJ2-4, with 9 bases fitting TRBD2. With V trimmed by 1 base and J by 6 bases, 7 bases remained unmatched. The CDR3 is 16 residues long. The CDR3 nucleotides read TGTGCCAGCAGTTTAGGCGGGAGGGCCGTTCGAAACATTCAGTACTTC. Translated: CASSLGGRAVRNIQYF.

The CDR3 sequence: CATSDSWTSGSSYEQFF. The CDR3 DNA follows: TGTGCCACCAGTGATTCGTGGACTAGCGGGAGTTCGTATGAGCAGTTCTTC. This chain links TRBV24-1 with TRBJ2-1; 13 bases fit TRBD2. This CDR3 has 17 amino acids. Germline CDR1 and CDR2: KGHDR and SFDVKD. Trimming cost V 2 bases and J 8 bases; bases outside gene matches: 8.

This clonotype was counted many times. The V call is TRBV5-1, the J call TRBJ2-5; the D is unclear. Germline CDR1 and CDR2: SGHRS and YFSETQ. This CDR3 spans 13 amino acids. V was cut by 7 bases and J by 2 bases, with 12 bases left in between. As DNA, the CDR3 is TGCGCCAGCGCGGCGGCCGGACAAGAGACCCAGTACTTC. This codes for CASAAAGQETQYF.

This clonotype appeared a few times. The genes are TRBV27 and TRBJ1-5; no firm D call. The CDR3 consists of 15 residues. Looked up from germline, CDR1 is MNHEY and CDR2 is SMNVEV (reference sequence). V lost 2 bases, J lost 1 base, and 9 bases lay in between. CDR3 loop: CASSLTGFSNQPQHF. In nucleotides, the CDR3 is TGTGCCAGCAGTTTAACGGGGTTCAGCAATCAGCCCCAGCATTTT.

Remarks on this clonotype: A much larger clone is a single base away; this may be a read error. This CDR3 fails to terminate in the conserved phenylalanine or tryptophan, so it likely reflects a read error. The rearrangement uses TRBV20-1 and TRBJ2-7, with D tentatively TRBD2 (6 bases). The CDR3 has 13 amino acids. V was pared by 8 bases and J by 6 bases, with 20 bases between. Germline V lookup: CDR1 DFQATT, CDR2 SNEGSKA (reference sequence). This chain's CDR3 is CSPTRAGSGEQYL. CDR3 DNA: TGCAGTCCTACAAGAGCGGGTTCCGGCGAGCAGTACCTC.

This rearrangement joins TRBV2 to TRBJ2-1; the D gene is possibly TRBD2 (5 bases). With 7 bases removed from V and 0 bases from J, the gap between germline ends came to 13 bases. Germline lookup yields CDR1 SNHLY and CDR2 FYNNEI. The CDR3 spans 15 residues. Here the CDR3 reads CASKEGQSSYNEQFF. The CDR3 region has the DNA TGTGCCAGCAAAGAGGGCCAAAGCTCCTACAATGAGCAGTTCTTC.